These 29 T cell receptor beta chains originate from one sample sequenced in a study of T cells after yellow fever vaccination. TCRdb analysed the 5' RACE reads with MiXCR anew, one entry per CDR3 protein. This repertoire shows 250,000 to 400,000 distinct CDR3 sequences, 4.1% found once; its top ten account for around 24%. The sequencing used PBMCs, collected 5 days after the yellow fever booster vaccination. These TCRs come from a young man who received the YFV17D yellow fever vaccine.

This clonotype was observed a few times. The chain joins TRBV4-1 to TRBJ2-2; D could derive from TRBD1 or TRBD2 (5 bases each). Trimming cost V 3 bases and J 4 bases, with 12 bases left between them. Germline CDR1 reads MGHRA; CDR2 reads YSYEKL. The CDR3 is 15 residues long. The CDR3 is CASSHHGTGTGELFF. The CDR3 coding sequence is TGCGCCAGCAGCCACCACGGGACGGGCACCGGGGAGCTGTTTTTT.

The chain joins TRBV7-2 to TRBJ2-1; 15 bases agree with TRBD2. Unmatched junction bases numbered 4, after V lost 6 bases and J lost 10 bases. Germline V gene data show CDR1 as SGHTA and CDR2 as FQGNSA. The CDR3 totals 14 residues. CDR3 DNA: TGTGCCAGCAGGGGACTAGCGGGGGGCTGGGAGCAGTTCTTC. Its translation is CASRGLAGGWEQFF.

This clonotype showed up many times. The chain joins TRBV11-2 to TRBJ2-5, with D maybe TRBD1 (6 bases). There are 13 residues in the CDR3. Germline V gene sequence: CDR1 SGHAT, CDR2 FQNNGV. With 4 bases removed from V and 6 bases from J, the gap between germline ends came to 12 bases. The CDR3, as DNA: TGTGCCAGCAGCTACCAACAGGGACAGACCCAGTACTTC. This codes for CASSYQQGQTQYF.

The chain uses TRBV11-2 and TRBJ1-3; no clear D. The V gene's germline CDR1 is SGHAT and CDR2 FQNNGV. The CDR3 has 15 amino acids. Trimming took 1 base from V and 1 from J, leaving 8 bases between them. The CDR3 region is CASSLVIGSGNTIYF. CDR3 DNA sequence: TGTGCCAGCAGCTTAGTTATCGGGTCTGGAAACACCATATATTTT.

This clonotype was detected only a few times. The chain carries TRBV7-3 and TRBJ2-2, with no clear D. V was clipped by 7 bases and J by 5 bases, with 11 bases between them. The CDR3 length is 13 residues. Germline values: CDR1 SGHTA, CDR2 FQGTGA. CDR3 DNA sequence: TGTGCCAGCACCCTGGAAGCTACCGGGGAGCTGTTTTTT. It encodes CASTLEATGELFF.

This clonotype was picked up a small number of times. This chain links TRBV5-5 with TRBJ1-2, with 9 positions matching TRBD1. This CDR3 is built from 16 residues. V lost 4 bases, J lost 4 bases, and 11 bases stayed unmatched. Germline CDR1 reads SGHKS; CDR2 reads YYEKEE (reference sequence). CDR3 in amino acids: CASSPGWTGAPYGYTF. The CDR3 nucleotides read TGTGCCAGCAGCCCCGGGTGGACAGGGGCCCCCTATGGCTACACCTTC.

Written as DNA, the CDR3 is TGTGCCAGCAGTTTACCCTTCGGGGGGGCTGGCACTGAAGCTTTCTTT. This sequence encodes CASSLPFGGAGTEAFF. The J gene is TRBJ1-1, the V gene TRBV28, with TRBD1 as a possible D gene (6 bases). Per germline, CDR1 MDHEN and CDR2 SYDVKM. With 2 bases removed from V and 4 bases from J, the gap between germline ends came to 17 bases. This CDR3 has 16 amino acids.

The table lists this clonotype with a few counts. The rearrangement links TRBV4-1 to TRBJ2-7, with unresolved D. The CDR3 sequence is 14 residues long. The V gene's germline CDR1 is MGHRA and CDR2 YSYEKL. V shed 2 bases and J shed 7 bases, with 15 bases lying between them. The CDR3 DNA reads as TGCGCCAGCAGCCAATACTCCAGTTCGGAGGAGCAGTACTTC. Protein sequence: CASSQYSSSEEQYF.

This clonotype came up many times. The CDR3 DNA reads as TGTGCCAGCAGTTACTCGCGAGGGATCAATCAGCCCCAGCATTTT. Protein: CASSYSRGINQPQHF. V usage is TRBV6-5 and J usage is TRBJ1-5, with D uncertain. Per germline, CDR1 MNHEY and CDR2 SVGAGI. CDR3 length: 15 residues. The germline V and J ends were trimmed by 0 bases and 3 bases, with 9 bases remaining between them.

Ten or more counts support this clonotype. The V and J genes are TRBV5-5 and TRBJ1-2; 9 nucleotides match TRBD1. The CDR3 is 15 residues long. Germline V gene lookup returns CDR1 SGHKS and CDR2 YYEKEE (reference sequence). Trimming at V came to 6 bases and at J to 0 bases, leaving 6 bases not matched to a gene. Here the CDR3 reads CASTQQGAANYGYTF. The CDR3 region has the DNA TGTGCCAGCACCCAACAGGGGGCAGCTAACTATGGCTACACCTTC.

The rearrangement uses TRBV4-1 and TRBJ2-3; no definite D call. Trimming left V 0 bases short and J 0 bases short, with 10 bases between. The CDR3 totals 16 residues. Germline assignment: CDR1 MGHRA and CDR2 YSYEKL. The CDR3 DNA is TGCGCCAGCAGCCAAGAAGCTAAGGCTAGCACAGATACGCAGTATTTT. Amino acids: CASSQEAKASTDTQYF.

The sample holds one count of this clonotype. This chain links TRBV10-3 with TRBJ2-3; the D gene is possibly TRBD2 (7 bases). The germline CDR1 and CDR2 sequences are ENHRY and SYGVKD. This CDR3 comprises 16 residues. The V and J ends lost 8 bases and 2 bases respectively, with 20 bases between them. The CDR3 DNA sequence: TGTGCCATCCATCCAGGACGGGGGGCGTCCACAGATACGCAGTATTTT. It translates to CAIHPGRGASTDTQYF.

This clonotype showed up just a few times. The J gene is TRBJ2-1, the V gene TRBV12-3 or TRBV12-4; 7 nucleotides line up with TRBD2. CDR3 length: 14 residues. V trimming: 10 bases; J trimming: 2 bases; junction bases outside the gene matches: 8. In nucleotides, the CDR3 is TGTGCCACAACCTTGGGGGGGGCCTACAATGAGCAGTTCTTC. Its translation: CATTLGGAYNEQFF.

This clonotype was picked up many times. This chain joins TRBV6-8 and TRBJ2-7, with TRBD1 identical over 8 bases. CDR1 and CDR2 (germline): MNHGY, SAAAGT. The CDR3 is 11 amino acids. With V trimmed by 8 bases and J by 3 bases, 0 bases remained unmatched. The CDR3 DNA follows: TGTGCCAGCGGACAGGGCTACGAGCAGTACGTC. This codes for CASGQGYEQYV.

This clonotype turned up a few times. The chain employs TRBV9 and TRBJ1-2, with D uncertain. This CDR3 contains 16 residues. Trimming removed 1 base at V and 3 bases at J, with 16 bases between. The germline V gene encodes CDR1 SGDLS and CDR2 YYNGEE. The CDR3 protein is CASSVQGSGTDYGYTF. CDR3 coding DNA: TGTGCCAGCAGCGTACAAGGGTCCGGAACAGACTATGGCTACACCTTC.

This clonotype was seen only a few times. This sequence joins TRBV10-3 and TRBJ1-5, with D perhaps TRBD1 (5 bases). Germline values: CDR1 ENHRY, CDR2 SYGVKD. The CDR3 spans 16 residues. V dropped 7 bases and J dropped 0 bases, with 16 bases sitting between them. CDR3 region: CAIKSGEGISNQPQHF. CDR3 coding DNA: TGTGCCATCAAATCAGGCGAGGGGATTAGCAATCAGCCCCAGCATTTT.

This clonotype was observed many times. This rearrangement joins TRBV9 to TRBJ2-5; D ambiguous. The germline V and J ends were trimmed by 0 bases and 5 bases, with 14 bases remaining between them. Germline CDR1 and CDR2: SGDLS and YYNGEE. This CDR3 region has 15 residues. The CDR3 spells CASSVALDDGETQYF. As DNA, the CDR3 is TGTGCCAGCAGCGTAGCCCTCGACGATGGGGAGACCCAGTACTTC. The full variable domain, completed using reference TRBV9 and TRBJ2-5, is DSGVTQTPKHLITATGQRVTLRCSPRSGDLSVYWYQQSLDQGLQFLIQYYNGEERAKGNILERFSAQQFPDLHSELNLSSLELGDSALYFCASSVALDDGETQYFGPGTRLLVL.

This clonotype was seen more than once but under ten times. Here the CDR3 reads CASSIQGEAEAFF. For the CDR3, the DNA is TGTGCCAGCTCAATACAGGGAGAGGCTGAAGCTTTCTTT. This sequence joins TRBV18 and TRBJ1-1, with D possibly TRBD1 on 6 matching bases. Germline V gene lookup returns CDR1 KGHSH and CDR2 LQKENI. This CDR3 has 13 residues. V lost 5 bases to trimming and J lost 6 bases, with 13 bases between them.

This clonotype was seen a few times. This rearrangement joins TRBV20-1 to TRBJ2-5; D call uncertain. The length of the CDR3 is 11 residues. The germline V gene has CDR1 DFQATT and CDR2 SNEGSKA (reference sequence). Between the trimmed V and J ends, which lost 3 bases and 5 bases, there was a span of 7 bases. In DNA, the CDR3 is TGCAGTGCTAGTAGAAGGGAGACCCAGTACTTC. Amino acids: CSASRRETQYF.

The chain is built from TRBV4-3 and TRBJ2-7; 7 bases fit TRBD2. This CDR3 spans 13 amino acids. V trimming: 4 bases; J trimming: 6 bases; junction bases outside the gene matches: 6. CDR1 is LGHNA, CDR2 YSLEER, per germline. In DNA, the CDR3 is TGCGCCAGCAGCCCCGGGAGGACCGCCGAGCAGTACTTC. As protein: CASSPGRTAEQYF.

This clonotype was detected many times. This chain connects TRBV9 to TRBJ2-7, with 11 bases lining up with TRBD2. The CDR3 sequence is 18 residues long. The germline V gene encodes CDR1 SGDLS and CDR2 YYNGEE. V was clipped by 0 bases and J by 2 bases; unmatched bases: 10. CDR3 protein: CASSVGVTSGDHTYEQYF. DNA for the CDR3: TGTGCCAGCAGCGTAGGTGTGACTAGCGGGGACCATACCTACGAGCAGTACTTC.

The sample holds many counts of this clonotype. CDR3 bases: TGCAGTGCTCAAGAGGATGGGACAGCTAACTATGGCTACACCTTC. This encodes CSAQEDGTANYGYTF. The chain uses TRBV20-1 and TRBJ1-2; 7 bases are shared with TRBD1. Trimming removed 5 bases from V and 0 bases from J; junction bases left unmatched: 9. The V gene's germline CDR1 is DFQATT and CDR2 SNEGSKA (reference sequence). This CDR3 spans 15 amino acids.

This sequence joins TRBV10-3 and TRBJ2-3; a weak D match, TRBD1 (6 bases). The CDR3 has 15 residues. V was trimmed by 11 bases and J by 4 bases, leaving 22 bases between them. Germline CDR1 reads ENHRY; CDR2 reads SYGVKD. The CDR3 sequence is CAPHGGPGAPDTQYF. Here the CDR3 DNA reads TGTGCCCCCCATGGGGGCCCCGGTGCTCCAGATACGCAGTATTTT.

This clonotype was seen a few times. This chain links TRBV4-1 with TRBJ1-6, with a weak D call TRBD1 (5 bases). CDR3 length: 16 residues. Germline-derived CDR1 and CDR2 are MGHRA and YSYEKL. V was trimmed by 0 bases and J by 9 bases, leaving 15 bases between them. The CDR3 spells CASSQEPGTGSSPLHF. The CDR3 DNA sequence: TGCGCCAGCAGCCAAGAACCCGGGACCGGCAGTTCACCCCTCCACTTT.

The chain has TRBV7-2 and TRBJ1-1; no clear D. Germline CDR1 SGHTA, CDR2 FQGNSA. The CDR3 has 15 residues. Between the trimmed V and J ends, which lost 5 bases and 8 bases, there was a span of 21 bases. CDR3 region: CASSAQTERGSEAFF. In nucleotides, the CDR3 is TGTGCCAGCAGCGCCCAGACCGAAAGAGGGTCAGAAGCTTTCTTT.

The CDR3 nucleotides are TGTGCCAGCAGCGTAGAGGTGGGGCACACTGAAGCTTTCTTT. It encodes CASSVEVGHTEAFF. V is TRBV9 and J is TRBJ1-1, with D perhaps TRBD1 (5 bases). CDR1 is SGDLS, CDR2 YYNGEE, per germline. V was clipped by 0 bases and J by 3 bases, with 9 bases between them. This CDR3 is 14 amino acids long.

The chain recombines TRBV7-9 with TRBJ1-3; D gene unclear. The CDR3 runs to 16 residues. The germline CDR1 and CDR2 sequences are SEHNR and FQNEAQ (reference sequence). V was clipped by 5 bases and J by 0 bases, with 14 bases between them. As DNA, the CDR3 is TGTGCCAGCAGCCTTTTGAGCGGGGACTCTGGAAACACCATATATTTT. It is translated as CASSLLSGDSGNTIYF. The full variable domain, with the rest looked up from reference TRBV7-9 and TRBJ1-3, is DTGVSQNPRHKITKRGQNVTFRCDPISEHNRLYWYRQTLGQGPEFLTYFQNEAQLEKSRLLSDRFSAERPKGSFSTLEIQRTEQGDSAMYLCASSLLSGDSGNTIYFGEGSWLTVV.

The J gene is TRBJ1-1, the V gene TRBV7-9; 7 positions match TRBD1. This CDR3 comprises 13 residues. CDR1 is SEHNR, CDR2 FQNEAQ, per germline (reference sequence). The V gene end was trimmed by 11 bases and the J gene end by 4 bases; junction bases not matched to a gene: 10. CDR3 bases: TGTGCCGCCACCCAATCAGGGGGCACTGAAGCTTTCTTT. It translates to CAATQSGGTEAFF.

This clonotype was counted a few times. The chain carries TRBV7-9 and TRBJ2-7; D is unresolved. Germline CDR1 is SEHNR and CDR2 is FQNEAQ (reference sequence). The CDR3 spans 15 residues. Between the trimmed V and J ends, which lost 5 bases and 5 bases, there was a span of 19 bases. CDR3 coding DNA: TGTGCCAGCAGCCGCAATGTAAGAGGTAACCACGAGCAGTACTTC. Protein sequence: CASSRNVRGNHEQYF.